A single sample gave rise to the 14 T cell receptor beta chains below, sequenced in a study of T cell repertoires in cytomegalovirus infection. Their recognized antigens are unknown. TCRdb analysed the reads with MiXCR anew, one entry per CDR3 protein. The repertoire holds hundreds of thousands of distinct CDR3 sequences, around a third seen once, with about 14% in the top ten. Sequences were derived from cultured CD8+ T cells from PBMCs, sampled from culture after CMV antigen stimulation. Source of these receptors: a human donor in good health (CMV status not recorded). Some clones in this sample may be carry-over from other donors' samples.

This clonotype was seen at least ten times. This chain links TRBV7-8 with TRBJ1-1; no reliable D call. In germline, CDR1 is SGHVS, CDR2 FQNEAQ. V lost 4 bases to trimming and J lost 1 base, with 10 bases between them. The CDR3 consists of 14 residues. The CDR3 bases are TGTGCCAGCAGCTCCTGGACGGGGAACACTGAAGCTTTCTTT. This gives the protein CASSSWTGNTEAFF.

Only one count was recorded for this clonotype. The V and J genes are TRBV12-3 or TRBV12-4 and TRBJ2-1; D ambiguous. Trimming left V 5 bases short and J 10 bases short, with 12 bases between. The CDR3 is made up of 12 amino acids. The CDR3 region has the DNA TGTGCCAGCAGTCCCAATCCGAGGGAGCAGTTCTTC. Translation: CASSPNPREQFF.

This clonotype has just a few counts. The rearrangement uses TRBV18 and TRBJ2-2, with TRBD2 as a possible D gene (5 bases). Germline CDR1 is KGHSH and CDR2 is LQKENI. V lost 3 bases to trimming and J lost 0 bases, with 14 bases between them. The CDR3 is 17 amino acids. CDR3 in DNA: TGTGCCAGCTCACCTACGTTGGACGGGGCGAACACCGGGGAGCTGTTTTTT. It yields the protein CASSPTLDGANTGELFF.

The sample holds a few counts of this clonotype. The chain has TRBV20-1 and TRBJ2-7; 7 bases map to TRBD1. The germline gives CDR1 DFQATT, CDR2 SNEGSKA (reference sequence). There are 14 residues in the CDR3. The J segment lost 0 bases and the V segment lost 0 bases, leaving 2 bases of the junction unmatched. Here the CDR3 DNA reads TGCAGTGCTAGAGATCGGACAGGCTCCTACGAGCAGTACGTC. Protein: CSARDRTGSYEQYV.

The chain employs TRBV6-1 and TRBJ2-1, with D perhaps TRBD2 (6 bases). The CDR3 spans 14 residues. Trimming took off 3 bases at V and 5 bases at J, with 11 bases between the two ends. The germline gives CDR1 MNHNS, CDR2 SASEGT. For the CDR3, the DNA is TGTGCCAGCAGTGAGTTTTCGGGGGACAATGAGCAGTTCTTC. Translation gives CASSEFSGDNEQFF.

This clonotype was seen ten or more times. The chain joins TRBV7-8 to TRBJ1-6; D is unresolved. Trimming removed 6 bases at V and 9 bases at J, with 12 bases between. The CDR3 has 13 residues. Germline assignment: CDR1 SGHVS and CDR2 FQNEAQ. The CDR3, as DNA: TGTGCCAGCAGGGAAGGGATGGGTTCACCCCTCCACTTT. Translation gives CASREGMGSPLHF.

Many counts were recorded for this clonotype. The rearrangement uses TRBV12-3 or TRBV12-4 and TRBJ2-1; TRBD2 matches 10 bases. Trimming cost V 6 bases and J 3 bases; bases outside gene matches: 5. The CDR3 loop spans 15 amino acids. CDR3 amino acids: CASSSSGGHYNEQFF. Here the CDR3 DNA reads TGTGCCAGCAGCTCTAGCGGGGGCCACTACAATGAGCAGTTCTTC.

The CDR3 protein is CASSLQGSEAFF. CDR3 nucleotides: TGTGCCAGCAGCTTACAGGGTTCTGAAGCTTTCTTT. The chain couples TRBV7-3 to TRBJ1-1; a weak D match, TRBD1 (5 bases). The germline CDR1 and CDR2 sequences are SGHTA and FQGTGA. The V gene lost 2 bases and the J gene lost 6 bases, with 7 bases spanning the gap. This CDR3 comprises 12 residues.

This clonotype was picked up one time. The J gene is TRBJ1-3, the V gene TRBV7-6; perhaps TRBD1 as D (6 bases). Germline assignment: CDR1 SGHVS and CDR2 FNYEAQ. CDR3 length: 15 residues. Deletions cut 9 bases from V and 0 bases from J, with 15 bases between. CDR3 DNA sequence: TGTGCCAGGGGAGGACGAGGGGGCTCTGGAAACACCATATATTTT. Translation: CARGGRGGSGNTIYF.

This clonotype was detected a few times. The chain joins TRBV6-6 to TRBJ2-1; tentatively, D is TRBD1 (5 bases). CDR3 length: 16 residues. Germline V gene data show CDR1 as MNHNY and CDR2 as SVGAGI (reference sequence). V gave up 3 bases and J gave up 5 bases, with 17 bases separating them. DNA for the CDR3: TGTGCCAGCAGTTATGCAACCAGGGAAAGGGACAATGAGCAGTTCTTC. Its translation: CASSYATRERDNEQFF.

This clonotype was seen ten or more times. The chain couples TRBV7-9 to TRBJ2-3; 7 bases fit TRBD1. The CDR3 sequence is 15 residues long. V was pared by 6 bases and J by 3 bases, with 9 bases of the junction left unmatched. Germline V gene data show CDR1 as SEHNR and CDR2 as FQNEAQ (reference sequence). The chain's CDR3 is CASSFTTGATDTQYF. Here the CDR3 DNA reads TGTGCCAGCAGTTTCACAACAGGGGCGACAGATACGCAGTATTTT.

This clonotype has a count of ten or more. In nucleotides, the CDR3 is TGTGCCAGCAGTTATTCCACTAGAACCGATTACAATGAGCAGTTCTTC. Translated, it gives CASSYSTRTDYNEQFF. The chain uses TRBV6-2 or TRBV6-3 and TRBJ2-1, with D perhaps TRBD2 (5 bases). Germline CDR1 is MNHEY and CDR2 is SVGEGT. This CDR3 has 16 residues. Trimming took 3 bases from V and 4 from J, leaving 16 bases between them.

The chain recombines TRBV5-4 with TRBJ1-2; D is unclear. CDR1 SGHNT and CDR2 YYREEE come from the germline V gene (reference sequence). With 6 bases removed from V and 8 bases from J, the gap between germline ends came to 14 bases. The CDR3 extends over 12 amino acids. The CDR3 loop is CASTSQAGGYTF. CDR3 in DNA: TGTGCCAGCACCTCCCAGGCGGGGGGCTACACCTTC.

Only a few counts were recorded for this clonotype. The chain employs TRBV6-5 and TRBJ2-3; the D is unclear. Trimming took 7 bases from V and 2 from J, leaving 16 bases between them. Germline V gene lookup returns CDR1 MNHEY and CDR2 SVGAGI. This CDR3 is built from 15 residues. The CDR3 here is CASTPSWGSTDTQYF. As DNA, the CDR3 is TGTGCCAGCACCCCGAGTTGGGGATCCACAGATACGCAGTATTTT.